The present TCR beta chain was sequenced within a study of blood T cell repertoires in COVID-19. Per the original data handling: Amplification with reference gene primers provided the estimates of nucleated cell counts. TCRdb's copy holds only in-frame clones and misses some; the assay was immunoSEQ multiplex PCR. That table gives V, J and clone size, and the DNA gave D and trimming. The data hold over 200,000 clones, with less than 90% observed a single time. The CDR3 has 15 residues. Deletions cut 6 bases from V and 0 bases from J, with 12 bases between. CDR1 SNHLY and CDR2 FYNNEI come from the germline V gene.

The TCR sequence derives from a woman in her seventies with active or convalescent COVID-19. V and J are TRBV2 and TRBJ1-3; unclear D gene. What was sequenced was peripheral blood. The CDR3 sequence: CASSPNLDSGNTIYF. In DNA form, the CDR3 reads TGTGCCAGCAGCCCCAACTTAGACTCTGGAAACACCATATATTTT. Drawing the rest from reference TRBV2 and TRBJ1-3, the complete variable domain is EPEVTQTPSHQVTQMGQEVILRCVPISNHLYFYWYRQILGQKVEFLVSFYNNEISEKSEIFDDQFSVERPDGSNFTLKIRSTKLEDSAMYFCASSPNLDSGNTIYFGEGSWLTVV.